The 31 T cell receptor beta chains presented below share a single source sample, sequenced in a study of T cells in Graves' hyperthyroidism and ophthalmopathy. The investigators amplified TCR beta CDR3 regions from RNA transcripts. The primer set for the first-round RT-PCR of the TCR CDR3 was HTBI. TCRdb reprocessed the multiplex PCR reads with MiXCR, giving one entry per CDR3 protein. The sample consists of 400,000 to 500,000 distinct CDR3 sequences, roughly 14% of them appearing once. Sequencing used blood. All receptors derive from a man between 18 and 35 years old with Graves' ophthalmopathy.

This clonotype was found many times. The chain has TRBV3-1 and TRBJ2-4, with 7 nucleotides matching TRBD1. After removal of 1 base from V and 11 bases from J, the junction contained 5 bases not matched to a gene. Germline-derived CDR1 and CDR2 are LGHDT and YNNKEL (reference sequence). CDR3 length equals 13 residues. The CDR3 DNA follows: TGTGCCAGCAGCCAAGTAAGGGACAGATTTCAGTACTTC. Translation gives CASSQVRDRFQYF.

This clonotype was seen more than once but under ten times. The chain carries TRBV9 and TRBJ1-2; 7 bases agree with TRBD1. Trimming took 0 bases from V and 8 from J; bases not matched to a gene: 7. Germline lookup yields CDR1 SGDLS and CDR2 YYNGEE. The CDR3 runs to 14 residues. The CDR3 DNA sequence: TGTGCCAGCAGCGTAGCGGAGGGGGCGCAGGGCTACACCTTC. Its translation is CASSVAEGAQGYTF.

About this clonotype itself: A read error is possible here, since a much larger clone lies one base away. V is TRBV7-6 and J is TRBJ2-7; 7 bases line up with TRBD2. The germline gives CDR1 SGHVS, CDR2 FNYEAQ. The length of the CDR3 is 13 residues. The CDR3 coding sequence is TGTGCCAGCAGCCAAGCGGGGAACTACGGGCAGTACTTC. Translated: CASSQAGNYGQYF.

This clonotype was observed at least ten times. This chain joins TRBV20-1 and TRBJ2-1; 7 positions agree with TRBD1. This CDR3 contains 15 residues. J gave up 4 bases and V 3 bases, and 9 bases lay outside the gene matches. CDR1 is DFQATT, CDR2 SNEGSKA, per germline (reference sequence). The CDR3 spells CSARDGQVEYNEQFF. The CDR3 nucleotides are TGCAGTGCTAGGGATGGACAGGTGGAGTACAATGAGCAGTTCTTC.

The chain has TRBV24-1 and TRBJ2-5; 7 nucleotides line up with TRBD1. V lost 5 bases to trimming and J lost 0 bases; unmatched junction nucleotides: 8. The V gene's germline CDR1 is KGHDR and CDR2 SFDVKD. The CDR3 covers 16 residues. The CDR3 is CATSGVGQMYQETQYF. The DNA for the CDR3 is TGTGCCACCAGTGGGGTGGGACAGATGTACCAAGAGACCCAGTACTTC.

This clonotype was found a few times. The V call is TRBV7-9, the J call TRBJ1-2, with D uncertain. V dropped 1 base and J dropped 5 bases, with 14 bases sitting between them. The germline V gene has CDR1 SEHNR and CDR2 FQNEAQ (reference sequence). The CDR3 length is 15 residues. CDR3 in amino acids: CASSLDNRGYYGYTF. CDR3 DNA sequence: TGTGCCAGCAGCTTAGATAATCGGGGATATTATGGCTACACCTTC.

The chain has TRBV7-2 and TRBJ2-5; 8 bases map to TRBD1. Unmatched junction bases numbered 7, after V lost 6 bases and J lost 4 bases. The germline V gene encodes CDR1 SGHTA and CDR2 FQGNSA. The CDR3 has 14 residues. CDR3 loop: CASSSTGGTETQYF. CDR3 nucleotides: TGTGCCAGCAGTTCAACAGGGGGAACAGAGACCCAGTACTTC.

This clonotype was recorded many times. This chain joins TRBV20-1 and TRBJ2-7; TRBD2 is a possible D gene (6 bases). Trimming took 0 bases from V and 4 from J, leaving 13 bases between them. CDR1 and CDR2 (germline): DFQATT, SNEGSKA (reference sequence). CDR3 length: 14 residues. This chain's CDR3 is CSAREPGSKYEQYF. The CDR3 coding sequence is TGCAGTGCTAGAGAGCCCGGGAGTAAATACGAGCAGTACTTC.

This clonotype occurred many times. V is TRBV3-1 and J is TRBJ1-1, with TRBD1 identical over 8 bases. The CDR3 is 14 amino acids. The V segment lost 1 base and the J segment 9 bases; nucleotides outside the gene matches: 7. The germline V gene encodes CDR1 LGHDT and CDR2 YNNKEL (reference sequence). For the CDR3, the DNA is TGTGCCAGCAGCCAAGTCCCACAGGGGGTACAAGCTTTCTTT. Residues: CASSQVPQGVQAFF. The whole variable domain, remainder taken from reference TRBV3-1 and TRBJ1-1, is DTAVSQTPKYLVTQMGNDKSIKCEQNLGHDTMYWYKQDSKKFLKIMFSYNNKELIINETVPNRFSPKSPDKAHLNLHINSLELGDSAVYFCASSQVPQGVQAFFGQGTRLTVV.

The sample holds many counts of this clonotype. V and J are TRBV7-9 and TRBJ1-1; TRBD1 is a possible D gene (5 bases). The CDR3 loop spans 15 amino acids. The V gene lost 5 bases and the J gene lost 4 bases, with 17 bases spanning the gap. Germline V gene sequence: CDR1 SEHNR, CDR2 FQNEAQ (reference sequence). CDR3 amino acids: CASSQQGHLGTEAFF. DNA of the CDR3: TGTGCCAGCAGCCAGCAAGGACACCTTGGCACTGAAGCTTTCTTT.

The chain employs TRBV5-1 and TRBJ1-2, with D perhaps matching TRBD1 (5 bases). The CDR3 is 14 residues long. CDR1 and CDR2 from the germline V gene are SGHRS and YFSETQ. Trimming pared 2 bases from V and 13 bases from J, leaving 21 bases between. CDR3 sequence: CASSFGTSSDGLTF. CDR3 nucleotides: TGCGCCAGCAGCTTTGGGACCTCCTCCGATGGTCTCACCTTC.

This clonotype was detected many times. The J gene is TRBJ2-7, the V gene TRBV2; a possible D gene is TRBD1 (6 bases). In germline, CDR1 is SNHLY, CDR2 FYNNEI. V lost 4 bases and J lost 5, with 9 bases in between. This CDR3 is 12 amino acids long. The CDR3: CASSVQGNEQYF. As DNA, the CDR3 is TGTGCCAGCAGTGTACAGGGAAACGAGCAGTACTTC. Using reference TRBV2 and TRBJ2-7 for the parts outside the CDR3, the full variable domain is EPEVTQTPSHQVTQMGQEVILRCVPISNHLYFYWYRQILGQKVEFLVSFYNNEISEKSEIFDDQFSVERPDGSNFTLKIRSTKLEDSAMYFCASSVQGNEQYFGPGTRLTVT.

This clonotype came up many times. V is TRBV20-1 and J is TRBJ2-7; D is ambiguous. Trimming stripped 5 bases from V and 4 bases from J, with 18 bases between. The CDR3 has 14 residues. Germline V CDR1 and CDR2: DFQATT, SNEGSKA (reference sequence). The CDR3 region is CSAPPRSHSYEQYF. Here the CDR3 DNA reads TGCAGTGCTCCTCCCAGGTCTCATTCTTACGAGCAGTACTTC.

Comment on this clonotype: With a much larger clone just one base away, this may be a read error. The rearrangement links TRBV20-1 to TRBJ2-5; TRBD2 matches 10 bases. The J call may not be correct, given that the DNA end is closer to TRBJ2-1. The CDR3 runs to 15 residues. Germline V CDR1 and CDR2: DFQATT, SNEGSKA (reference sequence). The CDR3 loop reads CSARAASGSLETQFF. The DNA for the CDR3 is TGCAGTGCTAGAGCGGCTAGCGGGAGTTTAGAGACCCAGTTCTTC.

The genes are TRBV7-2 and TRBJ1-4; D might be TRBD1 (5 bases). The V and J ends lost 5 bases and 5 bases respectively, with 12 bases between them. CDR3 size: 14 residues. Germline V CDR1 and CDR2: SGHTA, FQGNSA. The chain's CDR3 is CASSRGRANEKLFF. The CDR3 DNA sequence: TGTGCCAGCAGCCGGGGACGCGCAAATGAAAAACTGTTTTTT.

In the case of this clonotype: Possible read error: a much larger clone is one base away. The chain is built from TRBV6-2 or TRBV6-3 and TRBJ2-7; TRBD1 matches 11 bases. This CDR3 is built from 13 residues. Germline V CDR1 and CDR2: MNHEY, SVGEGT. CDR3 in amino acids: CASRDRGLNEQHF. CDR3 in DNA: TGTGCCAGCAGGGACAGGGGGCTTAACGAGCAGCACTTC.

V and J are TRBV7-8 and TRBJ1-5, with D perhaps TRBD1 (6 bases). This CDR3 has 13 amino acids. The V end was cut by 4 bases, the J end by 9 bases, with 13 bases between. Germline V lookup: CDR1 SGHVS, CDR2 FQNEAQ. The CDR3 here is CASSSNRARPQHF. DNA for the CDR3: TGTGCCAGCAGCTCCAACAGGGCTCGGCCCCAGCATTTT.

The chain has TRBV14 and TRBJ2-5; D gene uncertain. CDR1 and CDR2 from the germline V gene are SGHDN and FVKESK. The V gene lost 3 bases and the J gene lost 6 bases, with 5 bases spanning the gap. The CDR3 has 11 residues. The CDR3 DNA is TGTGCCAGCAGCCATACCCAGACCCAGTACTTC. Protein sequence: CASSHTQTQYF.

The chain links TRBV20-1 to TRBJ2-3, with 11 bases matching TRBD2. Germline CDR1 reads DFQATT; CDR2 reads SNEGSKA (reference sequence). CDR3 length: 16 amino acids. The V gene end was trimmed by 5 bases and the J gene end by 4 bases; junction bases not matched to a gene: 11. The CDR3: CSAYSGGATAADTQYF. CDR3 sequence (DNA): TGCAGTGCTTATAGCGGGGGGGCCACGGCAGCAGATACGCAGTATTTT.

The chain is built from TRBV4-1 and TRBJ2-5, with TRBD2 matching over 7 bases. Trimming at V came to 2 bases and at J to 1 base, leaving 10 bases not matched to a gene. Germline V lookup: CDR1 MGHRA, CDR2 YSYEKL. This CDR3 contains 17 residues. CDR3 in DNA: TGCGCCAGCAGCCAAAATGATCCAGCGGGGCTCCAAGAGACCCAGTACTTC. Protein product: CASSQNDPAGLQETQYF.

This clonotype was counted at least ten times. The chain joins TRBV7-7 to TRBJ2-3; the match to TRBD1 covers 9 bases. The CDR3 is 14 amino acids. J gave up 4 bases and V 3 bases, and 2 bases lay outside the gene matches. Per germline, CDR1 SSHAT and CDR2 FNYEAQ (reference sequence). DNA for the CDR3: TGTGCCAGCAGCTTGGGGACAGGGCCAGATACGCAGTATTTT. This codes for CASSLGTGPDTQYF. Full variable domain (missing parts from reference TRBV7-7 and TRBJ2-3): GAGVSQSPRYKVTKRGQDVTLRCDPISSHATLYWYQQALGQGPEFLTYFNYEAQPDKSGLPSDRFSAERPEGSISTLTIQRTEQRDSAMYRCASSLGTGPDTQYFGPGTRLTVL.

This clonotype was seen at least ten times. This chain connects TRBV12-3 or TRBV12-4 to TRBJ2-7; 8 nucleotides align to TRBD2. This CDR3 spans 15 amino acids. Unmatched junction bases numbered 8, after V lost 5 bases and J lost 2 bases. CDR3 in amino acids: CASSLGFSGTYEQYF. The CDR3 DNA reads TGTGCCAGCAGTCTAGGGTTTAGCGGGACCTACGAGCAGTACTTC.

This sequence joins TRBV19 and TRBJ2-1; 9 bases are a match to TRBD1. This CDR3 is 14 amino acids long. Germline assignment: CDR1 LNHDA and CDR2 SQIVND (reference sequence). After removal of 4 bases from V and 8 bases from J, the junction contained 6 bases not matched to a gene. The DNA for the CDR3 is TGTGCCAGTAGTAGTGGGACAGGGAACTATGAGCAGTTCTTC. Its translation is CASSSGTGNYEQFF. The entire variable domain, with the rest obtained from reference TRBV19 and TRBJ2-1, is as follows: DGGITQSPKYLFRKEGQNVTLSCEQNLNHDAMYWYRQDPGQGLRLIYYSQIVNDFQKGDIAEGYSVSREKKESFPLTVTSAQKNPTAFYLCASSSGTGNYEQFFGPGTRLTVL.

This clonotype came up a few times. CDR3 coding DNA: TGTGCCAGCAGTGAAGATTACTGGGGGGAGCCGATCGCAACTAATGAAAAACTGTTTTTT. It translates to CASSEDYWGEPIATNEKLFF. This chain connects TRBV6-1 to TRBJ1-4; D may be TRBD1 (5 bases). The CDR3 has 20 amino acids. V was shortened by 1 base and J by 0 bases, with 21 bases between the two germline ends. Germline V lookup: CDR1 MNHNS, CDR2 SASEGT.

V is TRBV19 and J is TRBJ1-5, with D tentatively TRBD1 (5 bases). V lost 0 bases and J 6 bases, leaving 24 bases between the germline ends. The germline CDR1 and CDR2 sequences are LNHDA and SQIVND (reference sequence). The CDR3 runs 19 residues. CDR3 residues: CASSIDPDQGGLRTQPQHF. CDR3 bases: TGTGCCAGTAGTATAGACCCGGATCAGGGCGGCCTTAGGACTCAGCCCCAGCATTTT.

This clonotype appeared a few times. The chain links TRBV20-1 to TRBJ2-7; D gene uncertain. Germline CDR1 DFQATT, CDR2 SNEGSKA (reference sequence). The V end was cut by 3 bases, the J end by 1 base, with 10 bases between. The CDR3 runs 13 residues. CDR3 nucleotides: TGCAGTGCTAGGATAGGCCTTTCCTACGAGCAGTACTTC. It specifies CSARIGLSYEQYF.

Many counts were recorded for this clonotype. V usage is TRBV12-3 or TRBV12-4 and J usage is TRBJ2-3, with 8 bases lining up with TRBD2. The CDR3 is made up of 17 amino acids. The trim removed 8 bases at V and 2 bases at J, leaving 15 bases unmatched. The CDR3 nucleotides are TGTGCCAGCGTAGGATACAAGCGGGGGCCTCTCACAGATACGCAGTATTTT. Its translation: CASVGYKRGPLTDTQYF.

This clonotype appeared many times. The chain uses TRBV28 and TRBJ2-3, with a weak D call TRBD2 (7 bases). From germline, CDR1 is MDHEN and CDR2 SYDVKM. Trimming left V 5 bases short and J 7 bases short, with 19 bases between. CDR3 length equals 15 residues. CDR3 sequence reads: CASSPLAAGANTQYF. In DNA, the CDR3 is TGTGCCAGCAGTCCGCTAGCGGCGGGGGCCAATACGCAGTATTTT.

This clonotype has just one count. The chain uses TRBV12-3 or TRBV12-4 and TRBJ2-3; D tentatively fits TRBD1 or TRBD2 (6 bases each). The CDR3 runs 10 residues. V was shortened by 6 bases and J by 11 bases, with 9 bases between the two germline ends. The CDR3 region has the DNA TGTGCCAGCAGCGGGGGCCAGCAGTATTTT. This sequence encodes CASSGGQQYF.

There are many counts of this clonotype. The CDR3 region has the DNA TGTGCCAGCAGCTTCCTGGATAGGGAGCAGTTCTTC. This encodes CASSFLDREQFF. The genes are TRBV11-2 and TRBJ2-1; D unresolved. The V end was cut by 3 bases, the J end by 10 bases, with 10 bases between. The germline V gene has CDR1 SGHAT and CDR2 FQNNGV. This CDR3 has 12 residues.

The genes are TRBV6-2 or TRBV6-3 and TRBJ2-7, with 15 bases fitting TRBD2. The germline CDR1 and CDR2 sequences are MNHEY and SVGEGT. There are 14 residues in the CDR3. V was pared by 8 bases and J by 7 bases, with 6 bases of the junction left unmatched. The CDR3 bases are TGTGCCAGCGGGACTAGCGGGGGGTTTGGTGAGCAGTACTTC. Encoded protein: CASGTSGGFGEQYF.